This T cell receptor beta chain was observed in a study of OX40 agonist ivuxolimab in advanced cancers. Study details: It was ivuxolimab, an agonistic anti-OX40 (CD134) antibody, that patients were treated with. Patients with prior anti-PD-1, anti-PD-L1 or anti-CTLA-4 therapy were eligible; 35% to 50% had some.

The repertoire was sequenced with immunoSEQ multiplex PCR; TCRdb's copy has only in-frame clones and lacks some. The sample consists of 80,000 or so clones, around 92% of them appearing once. Trimming removed 5 bases from V and 5 bases from J, with 17 bases in between. The CDR3 runs to 14 residues. Germline V gene data show CDR1 as SGHRS and CDR2 as YFSETQ. Patients were ruled out by autoimmune disease history or systemic immunosuppression. At baseline, cycle 4 day 1, and cycle 7 day 1, blood was sampled. This sequence originates from an adult with an advanced solid tumor such as melanoma, head and neck, liver or kidney cancer. This specimen consisted of CD4+ or CD8+ T cells sorted from blood, obtained in a trial of the OX40 agonist ivuxolimab. V and J are TRBV5-1 and TRBJ2-7; D remains ambiguous. CDR3 amino acids: CASRIIGSSHEQYF. DNA of the CDR3: TGCGCCAGCAGGATTATCGGGTCTTCCCACGAGCAGTACTTC. Complete variable domain (other parts from reference TRBV5-1 and TRBJ2-7): KAGVTQTPRYLIKTRGQQVTLSCSPISGHRSVSWYQQTPGQGLQFLFEYFSETQRNKGNFPGRFSGRQFSNSRSEMNVSTLELGDSALYLCASRIIGSSHEQYFGPGTRLTVT.